Below, one T cell receptor beta chain is given with its context. What antigen it recognizes has not been identified. No base quality information exists; no much larger clone differs at one position. The TCR beta CDR3 regions were amplified from RNA transcripts. The TCR CDR3 was subjected to a first round of RT-PCR using the HTBI primer set and the Qiagen OneStep RT-PCR kit. Libraries were constructed in a second round of multiplex PCR, after which size selection and purification were carried out. Libraries were sequenced paired-end with 100 bp reads on an Illumina HiSeq2000. The paper's data handling went like this. SOAPnuke was used to process the raw data, with reads discarded if the reads contained adapters or uncalled bases, had a mean Phred below 15, or lacked an exact constant-primer or identifier match. COPE v1.2.5 was used to merge high-quality paired reads, and clonotypes were defined as unique nucleotide sequences. MiTCR v1.1 was used to align the clonotypes against IMGT TRBV, TRBD and TRBJ reference segments. Analysis was restricted to V-J combinations with a frequency above 0.0001, which covered about 99% of repertoires. A TCS score was defined as the ratio of F50 (clonal expansion) to E x V (chaos), with BLOSUM62-based TCRdist applied between CDR3 peptides within each V-J. Welch's t-statistics and random forest reduced roughly 500 V-J features to about 12, which were used in a naive Bayes classifier (R e1071). TCRdb passed the public sequencing reads through fastp at Q25 and MiXCR, retaining productive beta sequences. Entries are consolidated by CDR3 protein sequence, retaining the most common genes and DNA. It is TCRdb's table, rather than the study itself, that gives the V and J calls and clone size. A total of over 250,000 distinct CDR3 sequences appear in this sample, roughly 15% of them only once. The biggest ten clones account for 30% to 40% of the sample.

Ophthalmopathy patients had moderately to severely active disease, Clinical Activity Score of at least 3, NOSPECS grade of at least 4, and duration under 3 months. Any patient with an uncontrolled infection, another autoimmune disease, pregnancy or lactation was excluded. Diagnoses were established on the basis of clinical symptoms, serum thyroxine and TRAb, thyroid ultrasound, and orbital computed tomography. PBMCs were isolated from 7.5 to 10 ml of fresh peripheral blood by Ficoll-Paque density gradient centrifugation. Total RNA was extracted with Trizol reagent, and quality was checked on an Agilent 2100 Bioanalyzer. This entry is derived from a study of T cells in Graves' hyperthyroidism and ophthalmopathy (dated by TCRdb to about 2019). Context from the whole study: Peripheral blood was collected at initial diagnosis, before any treatment. TCR V-J signatures able to tell the groups apart were searched for in a discovery cohort of some 97 patients, of whom around 43 had Graves' ophthalmopathy and 57 had stable Graves' hyperthyroidism. Thyroid tissue and blood T-cell repertoires from six Graves' hyperthyroidism patients were also compared in the study. Prospective prediction of ophthalmopathy was tested in an independent validation cohort of about 19 hyperthyroidism patients and some 17 patients who later progressed to ophthalmopathy. According to the paper, TCR Vbeta CDR3 sequencing was carried out on about 140 peripheral blood samples, which came from 40 to 45 ophthalmopathy, 75 to 80 hyperthyroidism and roughly 17 progressor patients. After blood sampling, hyperthyroidism patients were treated with methimazole at a starting dose of 30 mg daily, and ophthalmopathy patients were treated with high-dose intravenous methylprednisolone. The 90 or so discovery patients were randomly split 7:3 into training and test sets. Broad study findings and their caveats: In validation, the model predicted progression to ophthalmopathy a median of roughly 6.1 months before onset, with approximately 71% sensitivity and 72.22% specificity. Most expanded thyroid clonotypes (frequency above 0.001) were also detected in blood, a finding suggesting that blood repertoires may reflect thyroid immune responses. In cross-validation, a model built on a 13 V-J signature told ophthalmopathy apart from stable hyperthyroidism with roughly 87% sensitivity and 81% to 82% specificity, and in testing the same model reached 80%/75%. Sample size was not statistically predetermined, and blinding of investigators to group allocation was not performed.

Sequenced sample: blood. The origin of this receptor is a woman between 35 and 50 years old with Graves' ophthalmopathy.

The sequenced DNA is TGCAGTGCAGAGGGTGCGGGGGGGCACACAGATACGCAGTATTTT. Translated, it reads CSAEGAGGHTDTQYF. Rearrangement joined TRBV20-1 to TRBJ2-3; TRBD2 lines up with 9 middle nucleotides. Taken from cysteine to phenylalanine, the CDR3 has 15 residues. Solely the CDR3 DNA is kept, with 45 bases framed from the first base. The junction shows trimming of 6 bases on V and 2 bases on J, and the gene matches do not reach 9 bases of it. Via the germline V gene (reference sequence), CDR1 is DFQATT and CDR2 SNEGSKA.